The clone carrying this TCR beta chain was seen just once. With 2 bases clipped from V and 3 bases from J, the junction kept 0 bases outside the gene matches. This CDR3 has 13 residues. The germline V gene encodes CDR1 ENHRY and CDR2 SYGVKD. The data are from a study of blood T cell repertoires in COVID-19. In the study overall: Samples came from the United States, Italy and Spain, spanning acute and convalescent COVID-19. Sources were T cells, B-cell-depleted T cells, or PBMCs; the material itself was cDNA or gDNA.

How the authors handled the data: Reference gene primer amplification yielded estimated nucleated cell counts. The repertoire was sequenced with immunoSEQ multiplex PCR; TCRdb's copy has only in-frame clones and lacks some. V and J calls and clone size are as listed in that table; D and trimming were resolved from the DNA. Of around 200,000 clones in the sample, roughly 90% were seen once. The TCR originated in a man aged 18 to 29 with active or convalescent COVID-19. Sequences were obtained from peripheral blood. The chain uses TRBV10-3 and TRBJ2-7; 8 positions match TRBD1. The chain's CDR3 is CAISEGQGYEQYF. CDR3 nucleotide sequence: TGTGCCATCAGTGAGGGACAGGGCTACGAGCAGTACTTC.